A selection of T cell receptor beta chains follows, all from one sample in a study of blood T cell repertoires in COVID-19. The data were produced by immunoSEQ multiplex PCR, yet TCRdb's version contains in-frame clones alone and is incomplete. The sample shows approximately 130,000 clones, roughly 79% of them seen only once. The specimen sequenced was peripheral blood. These receptors all come from a man older than 75 with acute or convalescent COVID-19. The CDR3 runs from the conserved cysteine through the conserved F or W. The D gene is left open where the match is weak. The size entry is marked missing in some rows and otherwise reads once, few, many or a size class.

V gene	D gene	clone size	J gene	CDR3 DNA	CDR3 protein
TRBV14	-	-	TRBJ1-6	TGTGCCAGCAGCCAAATAAATTCACCCCTCCACTTT	CASSQINSPLHF
TRBV19	-	-	TRBJ2-5	TGTGCCAGTAGTATGGGGGCCCAAGAGACCCAGTACTTC	CASSMGAQETQYF
TRBV4-1	-	-	TRBJ2-5	TGCGCCAGCAGCCAAACCCGGACAGTTACTACCCAGTACTTC	CASSQTRTVTTQYF
TRBV28	-	-	TRBJ2-1	TGTGCCAGCAGTTTGAGTAGGGCGAGCGGTGAGCAGTTCTTC	CASSLSRASGEQFF
TRBV19	-	-	TRBJ1-2	TGTGCCATCAAGAAAAGGGACACTAACTATGGCTACACCTTC	CAIKKRDTNYGYTF
TRBV19	TRBD2	-	TRBJ2-1	TGTGCCAGTAGTATTAGGGCGGGACTAGCGGGGGGGTCAAATGAGCAGTTCTTC	CASSIRAGLAGGSNEQFF
TRBV5-1	-	once	TRBJ1-2	TGCGCCAGCAGCTTGTCGCTGGACAGTGTCTGGTACACCTTC	CASSLSLDSVWYTF
TRBV6-6	TRBD1	-	TRBJ1-2	TGTGCCAGCAGTGTTGGACAGGGGAAGAGGGGCTACACCTTC	CASSVGQGKRGYTF
TRBV3-1/TRBV3-2	TRBD2	-	TRBJ2-5	TGTGCCAGCACAGGGCGGGGGCAAGAGACCCAGTACTTC	CASTGRGQETQYF
TRBV5-6	TRBD2	few	TRBJ2-7	TGTGCCAGCAGCTTCATCGCGGGGGATTCCTACGAGCAGTACTTC	CASSFIAGDSYEQYF
TRBV5-1	TRBD1	-	TRBJ1-3	TGCGCCAGCAGCCCAGGCAGGGGGCGCGGAAACACCATATATTTT	CASSPGRGRGNTIYF
TRBV9	TRBD1	-	TRBJ2-2	TGTGCCAGCAGCGTTCGACAGGGCGACACCGGGGAGCTGTTTTTT	CASSVRQGDTGELFF
TRBV27	TRBD2	-	TRBJ2-3	TGTGCCAGCAAAAACCGACTAGCCTCTAGCACAGATACGCAGTATTTT	CASKNRLASSTDTQYF
TRBV30	-	-	TRBJ1-4	TGTGCCTGGGCGTCAACTAATGAAAAACTGTTTTTT	CAWASTNEKLFF